This TCR beta chain emerged from a study of cytomegalovirus exposure and HLA in healthy donors. The germline V and J ends were trimmed by 0 bases and 3 bases, with 18 bases remaining between them. CDR3 length: 17 residues. Per germline, CDR1 SEHNR and CDR2 FQNEAQ (reference sequence). Profiled with immunoSEQ multiplex PCR; TCRdb holds only in-frame clones, not every one. The sample lists 200,000 to 250,000 clones, over 80% occurring once. This TCR was sampled from a woman aged 25 to 39 in good health and CMV-seropositive. The chain carries TRBV7-9 and TRBJ2-7; weak D call: TRBD2 (6 bases). Sequenced input: PBMCs. CDR3 in DNA: TGTGCCAGCAGCTTAGCGCGTCGGGGGTCTGGCATCTACGAGCAGTACTTC. The encoded protein is CASSLARRGSGIYEQYF.